These 25 T cell receptor beta chains originate from one sample sequenced in a study of cytomegalovirus exposure and HLA in healthy donors. Amplification used 60 Vbeta primers and 13 Jbeta primers. Using immunoSEQ multiplex PCR, the repertoire was profiled, and TCRdb retains in-frame clones only, with some absent. The sample yields about 73,000 clones, 65% to 70% seen once. The specimen sequenced was PBMCs. The receptor set was obtained from a woman between 50 and 59 years old in good health and CMV-seropositive.

This clone was seen a few times. This chain uses TRBV9 with TRBJ2-5, with 9 bases identical to TRBD2. The CDR3 covers 16 residues. Germline CDR1 reads SGDLS; CDR2 reads YYNGEE. Trimming at V came to 4 bases and at J to 4 bases, leaving 11 bases not matched to a gene. CDR3: CASSTRGGLVGETQYF. Written as DNA, the CDR3 is TGTGCCAGCAGCACGCGGGGGGGCCTGGTCGGAGAGACCCAGTACTTC.

This chain joins TRBV6-4 and TRBJ2-7, with TRBD1 matching over 7 bases. Trimming cost V 8 bases and J 0 bases; bases outside gene matches: 7. Germline lookup yields CDR1 MRHNA and CDR2 SNTAGT. There are 14 residues in the CDR3. The CDR3 bases are TGTGCCAGCCCCGGGACAGAGAGCTCCTACGAGCAGTACGTC. Its protein is CASPGTESSYEQYV.

This chain links TRBV6-4 with TRBJ2-1, with unresolved D. The V end was cut by 6 bases, the J end by 1 base, with 7 bases between. This CDR3 spans 13 amino acids. Germline V gene sequence: CDR1 MRHNA, CDR2 SNTAGT. Here the CDR3 DNA reads TGTGCCAGCAGCGCAGGTTCCTACAATGAGCAGTTCTTC. Translation: CASSAGSYNEQFF.

V gene TRBV30 combines with J gene TRBJ2-2; the D gene is possibly TRBD2 (5 bases). The V and J ends lost 3 bases and 5 bases respectively, with 13 bases between them. CDR1 and CDR2 (germline): GTSNPN, SVGIG (reference sequence). This CDR3 has 14 amino acids. In nucleotides, the CDR3 is TGTGCCTGGAGCGCGGACTTGAGGACCGGGGAGCTGTTTTTT. Translation gives CAWSADLRTGELFF.

In its sample, this clone was seen a few times. This sequence joins TRBV5-1 and TRBJ2-3; 7 bases align to TRBD1. Germline-derived CDR1 and CDR2 are SGHRS and YFSETQ. The CDR3 is 16 amino acids. V lost 0 bases and J lost 0; bases outside the gene matches: 4. CDR3 in amino acids: CASSLGQGSSTDTQYF. The CDR3 nucleotides read TGCGCCAGCAGCTTGGGACAGGGTTCTAGCACAGATACGCAGTATTTT.

V and J are TRBV15 and TRBJ2-1, with D tentatively TRBD1 (5 bases). Germline assignment: CDR1 LNHNV and CDR2 YYDKDF (reference sequence). The CDR3 is made up of 13 amino acids. Trimming removed 3 bases from V and 8 bases from J, with 11 bases in between. The CDR3 DNA reads TGTGCCACCAGCAGCCTACAGGTCTATGAGCAGTTCTTC. This encodes CATSSLQVYEQFF.

The chain has TRBV5-8 and TRBJ1-2, with 8 bases identical to TRBD1. In germline, CDR1 is SGHTS, CDR2 YDEGEE. The CDR3 is 15 residues long. After removal of 4 bases from V and 4 bases from J, the junction contained 9 bases not matched to a gene. CDR3 sequence: CASSARTGLIYGYTF. The DNA of the CDR3 is TGTGCCAGCAGCGCAAGGACAGGGCTAATCTATGGCTACACCTTC.

V and J are TRBV7-9 and TRBJ1-6, with 9 bases that match TRBD1. The V segment lost 5 bases and the J segment 11 bases; nucleotides outside the gene matches: 4. The CDR3 contains 13 residues. Per the germline V gene, CDR1 is SEHNR and CDR2 is FQNEAQ (reference sequence). The CDR3 is CASSTDRGTPLHF. CDR3 nucleotide sequence: TGTGCCAGCAGCACCGACAGGGGGACACCCCTCCACTTT.

The chain carries TRBV9 and TRBJ2-1, with 8 positions matching TRBD1. The CDR3 extends over 14 amino acids. In germline, CDR1 is SGDLS, CDR2 YYNGEE. Losses at the gene ends were 3 bases for V and 10 bases for J; bases not matched to a gene: 9. Written as DNA, the CDR3 is TGTGCCAGCAGCGCCTGGACAGGGTCGGGGGAGCAGTTCTTC. Translated: CASSAWTGSGEQFF.

The chain couples TRBV6-1 to TRBJ1-1; possibly TRBD1 for D (6 bases). The CDR3 spans 15 residues. V was pared by 3 bases and J by 2 bases, with 13 bases between. Germline CDR1 MNHNS, CDR2 SASEGT. The CDR3 DNA follows: TGTGCCAGCAGTGACCGGGACACAAGCAACACTGAAGCTTTCTTT. This encodes CASSDRDTSNTEAFF.

This chain's CDR3 is CATSRDNAYNEQFF. The CDR3 DNA reads as TGTGCCACCAGCAGGGACAACGCCTACAATGAGCAGTTCTTC. The V and J genes are TRBV15 and TRBJ2-1; possibly TRBD1 for D (5 bases). The CDR3 contains 14 residues. V was shortened by 3 bases and J by 2 bases, with 8 bases between the two germline ends. Germline CDR1 reads LNHNV; CDR2 reads YYDKDF (reference sequence).

This clone was picked up a small number of times. The rearrangement joins TRBV4-1 to TRBJ2-1, with D tentatively TRBD2 (6 bases). Germline loops: CDR1 MGHRA, CDR2 YSYEKL. Trimming removed 0 bases from V and 9 bases from J, with 15 bases in between. The CDR3 has 15 residues. The CDR3 is CASSQEFGGGGEQFF. The CDR3 DNA follows: TGCGCCAGCAGCCAAGAGTTTGGTGGGGGAGGTGAGCAGTTCTTC.

This clone was seen more than once but under ten times. The chain employs TRBV4-1 and TRBJ2-7; 8 positions match TRBD1. The CDR3 is 17 amino acids. V gave up 4 bases and J gave up 0 bases; unmatched junction bases: 11. Germline V CDR1 and CDR2: MGHRA, YSYEKL. The DNA of the CDR3 is TGCGCCAGCAGCCGAACTTCCGGGACAGGAAGCTCCTACGAGCAGTACTTC. Amino acids: CASSRTSGTGSSYEQYF.

Concerning this clone: The sample holds other DNA sequences that translate to the same CDR3. The CDR3 nucleotides are TGTGCCAGCAGCCCCAGTGCTAACTATGGCTACACCTTC. Protein: CASSPSANYGYTF. The chain carries TRBV5-6 and TRBJ1-2; D unclear. The length of the CDR3 is 13 residues. Germline CDR1 SGHDT, CDR2 YYEEEE. V was trimmed by 4 bases and J by 0 bases, leaving 7 bases between them.

This chain connects TRBV5-1 to TRBJ2-2, with D perhaps TRBD2 (8 bases). CDR1 and CDR2 (germline): SGHRS, YFSETQ. The CDR3 is 16 amino acids. V gave up 4 bases and J gave up 1 base, with 14 bases separating them. The DNA for the CDR3 is TGCGCCAGCAGCCGGGAGGGGGCACAGAACACCGGGGAGCTGTTTTTT. Amino acid sequence: CASSREGAQNTGELFF.

V gene TRBV11-2 combines with J gene TRBJ2-7; 7 bases agree with TRBD2. V gave up 5 bases and J gave up 2 bases; unmatched junction bases: 3. Germline CDR1 reads SGHAT; CDR2 reads FQNNGV. The CDR3 is 13 amino acids. In nucleotides, the CDR3 is TGTGCCAGCAGCCACGGACTAGCCTACGAGCAGTACGTC. Encoded protein: CASSHGLAYEQYV.

The V gene is TRBV5-1, the J gene TRBJ2-2; D gene ambiguous. Per germline, CDR1 SGHRS and CDR2 YFSETQ. CDR3 length equals 13 residues. Trimming stripped 7 bases from V and 3 bases from J, with 10 bases between. The CDR3, as DNA: TGCGCCAGCCGACTTGACTACACCGGGGAGCTGTTTTTT. It is translated as CASRLDYTGELFF.

The V gene is TRBV6-5, the J gene TRBJ1-1; 7 nucleotides line up with TRBD1. The CDR3 sequence is 13 residues long. V shed 5 bases and J 10 bases; nucleotides not matched to a gene: 10. Germline V gene lookup returns CDR1 MNHEY and CDR2 SVGAGI. CDR3 protein: CASSEEGGKRAFF. CDR3 DNA: TGTGCCAGCAGTGAGGAAGGGGGCAAGAGAGCTTTCTTT.

This chain joins TRBV10-3 and TRBJ2-2, with 10 bases lining up with TRBD2. The CDR3 has 13 residues. Trimming took 8 bases from V and 7 from J; bases not matched to a gene: 4. Per germline, CDR1 ENHRY and CDR2 SYGVKD. CDR3: CAIQSGGVGELFF. DNA for the CDR3: TGTGCCATCCAAAGCGGGGGGGTCGGGGAGCTGTTTTTT.

This clone was found a few times. The chain employs TRBV7-2 and TRBJ2-1; D perhaps matches TRBD1 (5 bases). The CDR3 spans 13 residues. CDR1 is SGHTA, CDR2 FQGNSA, per germline. Trimming left V 5 bases short and J 5 bases short, with 10 bases between. This CDR3 is CASSVGQNNEQFF. The CDR3 DNA is TGTGCCAGCAGCGTGGGGCAAAACAATGAGCAGTTCTTC.

The V gene is TRBV5-6, the J gene TRBJ1-2; a possible D gene is TRBD1 (6 bases). V lost 6 bases to trimming and J lost 11 bases, with 14 bases between them. The germline gives CDR1 SGHDT, CDR2 YYEEEE. The CDR3 runs 11 residues. CDR3 loop: CASTRQAEYTF. CDR3 DNA: TGTGCCAGCACCCGACAGGCCGAGTACACCTTC.

J is TRBJ2-2 and V is TRBV10-2; the match to TRBD2 covers 13 bases. J was trimmed by 6 bases and V by 9 bases; bases with no gene match: 4. CDR3 length equals 14 residues. CDR1 is WSHSY and CDR2 is SAAADI in the germline V gene. In nucleotides, the CDR3 is TGCGCCAGTACACTAGCGGGGGGGCCCGGGGAGCTGTTTTTT. Protein product: CASTLAGGPGELFF.

Only one count was recorded for this clone. The chain has TRBV11-3 and TRBJ2-1; the match to TRBD1 covers 7 bases. Germline V gives CDR1 SGHNT, CDR2 YENEEA. Trimming cost V 3 bases and J 6 bases; bases outside gene matches: 5. This CDR3 contains 14 residues. CDR3 nucleotides: TGTGCCAGCAGCTTTGGGGGACAGTCCAATGAGCAGTTCTTC. Its protein is CASSFGGQSNEQFF.

The V and J genes are TRBV18 and TRBJ1-1; D is perhaps TRBD1 (5 bases). Trimming cost V 4 bases and J 0 bases, with 15 bases left between them. The germline gives CDR1 KGHSH, CDR2 LQKENI. The CDR3 is 16 amino acids. CDR3 bases: TGTGCCAGCTCACTCTACAGCAGGGTGATGAACACTGAAGCTTTCTTT. Amino acid sequence: CASSLYSRVMNTEAFF. The full variable domain, in which reference TRBV18 and TRBJ1-1 provide the parts outside the CDR3, is NAGVMQNPRHLVRRRGQEARLRCSPMKGHSHVYWYRQLPEEGLKFMVYLQKENIIDESGMPKERFSAEFPKEGPSILRIQQVVRGDSAAYFCASSLYSRVMNTEAFFGQGTRLTVV.

The chain links TRBV28 to TRBJ2-1; 14 bases map to TRBD2. This CDR3 has 16 amino acids. V gave up 6 bases and J gave up 6 bases; unmatched junction bases: 7. CDR1 is MDHEN and CDR2 is SYDVKM in the germline V gene. The CDR3 DNA reads TGTGCCAGCAGGACTAGCGGGGGGGCTGTTGGCAATGAGCAGTTCTTC. This sequence encodes CASRTSGGAVGNEQFF.